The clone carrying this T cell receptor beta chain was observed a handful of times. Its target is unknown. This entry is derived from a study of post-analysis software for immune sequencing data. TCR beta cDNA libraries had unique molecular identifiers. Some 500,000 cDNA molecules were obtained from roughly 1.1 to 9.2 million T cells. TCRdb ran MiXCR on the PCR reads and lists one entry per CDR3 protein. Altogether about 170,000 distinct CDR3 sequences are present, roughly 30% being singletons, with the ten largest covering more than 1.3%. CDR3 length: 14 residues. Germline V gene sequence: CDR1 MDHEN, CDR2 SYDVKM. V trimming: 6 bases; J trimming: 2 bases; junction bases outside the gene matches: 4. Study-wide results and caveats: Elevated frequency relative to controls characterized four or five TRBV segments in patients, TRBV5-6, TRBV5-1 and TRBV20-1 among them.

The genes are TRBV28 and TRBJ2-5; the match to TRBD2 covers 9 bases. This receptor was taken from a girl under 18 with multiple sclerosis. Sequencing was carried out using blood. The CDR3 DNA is TGTGCCAGCAGACCGGGACTAGCTCAAGAGACCCAGTACTTC. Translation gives CASRPGLAQETQYF.